The source of this T cell receptor (beta chain) is a study of blood T cell repertoires in COVID-19. Overall study context: Nucleic acid was either cDNA or gDNA, and it came from T cells, B-cell-depleted T cells, or PBMCs.

Seattle's cohort entered during active infection and was followed longitudinally. In the original workflow: Amplified reference gene primers provided the basis for estimating nucleated cell counts. Libraries were prepared by immunoSEQ multiplex PCR; TCRdb keeps only in-frame clonotypes and omits some of them. That table furnishes V, J and clone size, whereas the DNA furnished D and trimming. The sample lists 84,000 or so clones; 65% to 85% were seen once. The junction had 10 bases not matched to a gene; V was cut back by 4 bases and J by 4 bases. In germline, CDR1 is SGHDT, CDR2 YYEEEE. This CDR3 is built from 15 residues.

The sample was peripheral blood. The source of this sequence is a man between 65 and 80 years old with COVID-19, enrolled during active disease. The V gene is TRBV5-6, the J gene TRBJ1-1, with 7 bases that match TRBD1. Here the CDR3 DNA reads TGTGCCAGCAGCACCCACAGGGGTTACGGCACTGAAGCTTTCTTT. It translates to CASSTHRGYGTEAFF.